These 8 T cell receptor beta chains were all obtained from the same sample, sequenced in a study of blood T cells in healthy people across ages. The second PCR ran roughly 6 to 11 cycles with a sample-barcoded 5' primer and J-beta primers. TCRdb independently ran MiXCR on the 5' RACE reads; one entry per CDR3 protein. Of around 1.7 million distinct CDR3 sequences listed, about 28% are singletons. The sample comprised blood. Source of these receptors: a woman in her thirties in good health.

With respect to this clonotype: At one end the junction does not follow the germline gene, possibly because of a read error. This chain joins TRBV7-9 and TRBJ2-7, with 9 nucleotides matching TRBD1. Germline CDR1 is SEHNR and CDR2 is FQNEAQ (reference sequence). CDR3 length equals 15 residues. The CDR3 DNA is TGCGCCAGCAGCTGGGCCGGGACAGGGTCGGGAGAGCAGTACTTC. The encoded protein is CASSWAGTGSGEQYF.

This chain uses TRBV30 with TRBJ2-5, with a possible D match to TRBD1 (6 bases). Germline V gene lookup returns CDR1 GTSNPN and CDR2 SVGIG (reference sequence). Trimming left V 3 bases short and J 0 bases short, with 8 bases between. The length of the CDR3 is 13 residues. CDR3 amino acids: CAWSPGDQETQYF. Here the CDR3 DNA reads TGTGCCTGGAGCCCAGGGGACCAAGAGACCCAGTACTTC.

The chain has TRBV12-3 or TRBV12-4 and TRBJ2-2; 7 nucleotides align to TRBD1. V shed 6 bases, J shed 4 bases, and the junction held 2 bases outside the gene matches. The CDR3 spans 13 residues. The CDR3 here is CASRGQFTGELFF. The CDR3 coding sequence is TGTGCCAGCAGGGGACAGTTCACCGGGGAGCTGTTTTTT.

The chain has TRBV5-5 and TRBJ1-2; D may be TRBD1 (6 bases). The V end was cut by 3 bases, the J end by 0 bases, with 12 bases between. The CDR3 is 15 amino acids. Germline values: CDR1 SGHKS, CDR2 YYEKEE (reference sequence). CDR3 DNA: TGTGCCAGCAGCTCCAGACAGGAAGCTAACTATGGCTACACCTTC. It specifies CASSSRQEANYGYTF.

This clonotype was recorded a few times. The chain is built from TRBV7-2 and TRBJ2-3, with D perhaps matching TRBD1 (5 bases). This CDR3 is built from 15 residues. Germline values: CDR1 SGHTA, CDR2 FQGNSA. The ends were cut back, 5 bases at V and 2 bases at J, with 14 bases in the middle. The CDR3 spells CASSPGNRNTDTQYF. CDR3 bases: TGTGCCAGCAGCCCAGGGAACCGAAACACAGATACGCAGTATTTT.

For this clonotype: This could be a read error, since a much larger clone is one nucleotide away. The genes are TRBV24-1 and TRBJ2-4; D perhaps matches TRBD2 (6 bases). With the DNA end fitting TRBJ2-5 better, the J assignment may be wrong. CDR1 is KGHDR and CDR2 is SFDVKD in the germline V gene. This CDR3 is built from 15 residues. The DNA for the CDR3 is TGTGCCACCAGTGATTGGCGGGACCCACAAGAGACCCAGTACTTC. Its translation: CATSDWRDPQETQYF.

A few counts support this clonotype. CDR3 amino acids: CAPTEAFF. The CDR3 DNA sequence: TGTGCCCCCACGGAGGCTTTCTTT. The chain joins TRBV25-1 to TRBJ1-1; D is unclear. There are 8 residues in the CDR3. In germline, CDR1 is MGHDK, CDR2 SYGVNS. With 11 bases removed from V and 11 bases from J, the gap between germline ends came to 9 bases.

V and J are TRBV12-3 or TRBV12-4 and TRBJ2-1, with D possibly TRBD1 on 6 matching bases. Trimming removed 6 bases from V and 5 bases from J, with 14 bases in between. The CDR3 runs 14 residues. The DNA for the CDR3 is TGTGCCAGCAGCCTCCTGCAGGGGCACAATGAGCAGTTCTTC. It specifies CASSLLQGHNEQFF.